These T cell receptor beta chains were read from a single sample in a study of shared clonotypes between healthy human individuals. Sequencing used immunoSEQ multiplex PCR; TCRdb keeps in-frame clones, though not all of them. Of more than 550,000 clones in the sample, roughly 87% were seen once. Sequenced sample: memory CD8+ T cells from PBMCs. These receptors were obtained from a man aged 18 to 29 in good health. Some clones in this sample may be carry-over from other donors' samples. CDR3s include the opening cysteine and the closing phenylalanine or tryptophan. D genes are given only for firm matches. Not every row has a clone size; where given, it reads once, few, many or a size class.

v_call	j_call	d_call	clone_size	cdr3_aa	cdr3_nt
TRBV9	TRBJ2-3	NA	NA	CASSVVSGVSTDTQYF	TGTGCCAGCAGCGTAGTATCGGGAGTATCCACAGATACGCAGTATTTT
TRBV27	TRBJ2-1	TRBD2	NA	CASSFNSGSDNEQFF	TGTGCCAGCAGTTTTAATAGCGGGAGTGATAATGAGCAGTTCTTC
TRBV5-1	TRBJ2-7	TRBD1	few	CASSWGQGSYEQYF	TGCGCCAGCAGCTGGGGACAGGGCTCCTACGAGCAGTACTTC
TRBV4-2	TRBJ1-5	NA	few	CASSQERKLNQPQHF	TGTGCCAGCAGCCAAGAAAGAAAGCTCAATCAGCCCCAGCATTTT
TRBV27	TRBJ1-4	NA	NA	CASSLSIGPGSRKLFF	TGTGCCAGCAGTTTATCGATAGGTCCGGGTTCCCGAAAACTGTTTTTT
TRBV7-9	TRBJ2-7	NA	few	CASSPPPDSGSYEQYF	TGTGCCAGCAGCCCCCCGCCGGACAGTGGTTCCTACGAGCAGTACTTC
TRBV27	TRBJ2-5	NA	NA	CASSLPGSETQYF	TGTGCCAGCAGTTTACCAGGAAGCGAGACCCAGTACTTC
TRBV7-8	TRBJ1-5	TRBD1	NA	CASGQGINSNQPQHF	TGTGCCAGTGGACAGGGCATCAATAGCAATCAGCCCCAGCATTTT
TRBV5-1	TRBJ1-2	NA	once	CASSSPRGGAGYGYTF	TGCGCCAGCAGCTCCCCCCGGGGGGGCGCTGGATATGGCTACACCTTC
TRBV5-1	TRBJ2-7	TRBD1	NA	CASSYTGGWDEQYF	TGCGCCAGCAGTTATACAGGGGGTTGGGACGAGCAGTACTTC
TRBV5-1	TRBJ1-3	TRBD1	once	CASSLVIGGFSGNTIYF	TGCGCCAGCAGCTTGGTTATAGGGGGCTTCTCTGGAAACACCATATATTTT
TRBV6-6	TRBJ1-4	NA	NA	CASSYSFGVNEKLFF	TGTGCCAGCAGTTACTCATTCGGGGTTAATGAAAAACTGTTTTTT
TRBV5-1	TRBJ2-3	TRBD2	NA	CASSSTSSGRTADTQYF	TGCGCCAGCAGCTCAACCTCTAGCGGGAGGACAGCAGATACGCAGTATTTT
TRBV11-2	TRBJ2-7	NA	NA	CASSLLDEQYF	TGTGCCAGCAGCTTACTTGACGAGCAGTACTTC
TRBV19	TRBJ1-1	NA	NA	CASSPRTEPVNTEAFF	TGTGCCAGTAGTCCGAGGACAGAGCCAGTAAACACTGAAGCTTTCTTT
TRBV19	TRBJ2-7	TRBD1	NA	CASSSGTGTHEQYF	TGTGCCAGTAGTTCCGGGACAGGGACCCACGAGCAGTACTTC
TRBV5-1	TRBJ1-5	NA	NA	CASSFDPFENQPQHF	TGCGCCAGCAGCTTTGACCCATTTGAGAATCAGCCCCAGCATTTT
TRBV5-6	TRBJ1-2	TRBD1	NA	CASSSLRQGGGYTF	TGTGCCAGCAGCTCTCTTCGACAGGGTGGGGGCTACACCTTC
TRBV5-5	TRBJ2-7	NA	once	CASSLGRPEFYEQYF	TGTGCCAGCAGCTTGGGACGACCCGAATTCTACGAGCAGTACTTC
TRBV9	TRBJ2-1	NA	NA	CASSVGGGASSYNEQFF	TGTGCCAGCAGCGTAGGGGGCGGGGCCAGCTCCTACAATGAGCAGTTCTTC
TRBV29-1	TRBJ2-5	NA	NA	CSVVGETQYF	TGCAGCGTTGTTGGGGAGACCCAGTACTTC
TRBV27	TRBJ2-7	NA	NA	CASSAGIFFEQYF	TGTGCCAGCTCGGCAGGGATCTTCTTCGAGCAGTACTTC
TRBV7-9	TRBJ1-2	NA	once	CASSLGHGYTF	TGTGCCAGCAGCTTAGGCCATGGCTACACCTTC
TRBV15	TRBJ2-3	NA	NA	CATSLGAGLWYF	TGTGCCACCAGCCTCGGGGCAGGGCTATGGTATTTT
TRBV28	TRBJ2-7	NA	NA	CASSFTGEGAEQYF	TGTGCCAGCAGTTTTACAGGGGAGGGCGCCGAGCAGTACTTC
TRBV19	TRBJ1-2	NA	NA	CASSPPLGANYGYTF	TGTGCCAGTAGTCCTCCTCTCGGGGCTAACTATGGCTACACCTTC
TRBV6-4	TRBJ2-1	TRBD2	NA	CASSDVAGETNEQFF	TGTGCCAGCAGTGACGTAGCGGGAGAAACAAATGAGCAGTTCTTC
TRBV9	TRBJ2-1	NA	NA	CASRPDGHEQFF	TGTGCCAGCAGACCCGACGGGCATGAGCAGTTCTTC
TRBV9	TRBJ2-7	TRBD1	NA	CASTATGGSGEQYF	TGTGCCAGCACCGCCACAGGGGGCTCGGGGGAGCAGTACTTC
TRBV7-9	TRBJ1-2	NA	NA	CASSLLKLGDSGYTF	TGTGCCAGCAGCCTCCTAAAATTAGGTGACAGTGGCTACACCTTC
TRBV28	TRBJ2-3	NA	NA	CASSLLPQRGTDTQYF	TGTGCCAGCAGTTTACTCCCTCAAAGGGGCACAGATACGCAGTATTTT
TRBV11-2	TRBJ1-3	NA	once	CASSLLGAPSSGNTIYF	TGTGCCAGCAGCTTATTGGGGGCACCCAGCTCTGGAAACACCATATATTTT
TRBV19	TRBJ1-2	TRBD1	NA	CASSIRDREDYGYTF	TGTGCCAGTAGTATCCGGGACAGGGAGGACTATGGCTACACCTTC
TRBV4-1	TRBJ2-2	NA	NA	CASSQHPQGTTGELFF	TGCGCCAGCAGCCAGCACCCCCAGGGTACGACCGGGGAGCTGTTTTTT
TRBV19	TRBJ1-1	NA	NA	CASSKGGFTEAFF	TGTGCCAGTAGTAAGGGGGGCTTCACTGAAGCTTTCTTT
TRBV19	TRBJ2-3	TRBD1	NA	CASSNLAGTGSTDTQYF	TGTGCCAGTAGTAACCTAGCCGGGACAGGGAGCACAGATACGCAGTATTTT
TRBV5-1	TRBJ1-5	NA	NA	CASSLAGLPPQHF	TGCGCCAGCAGCTTGGCCGGACTACCGCCCCAGCATTTT
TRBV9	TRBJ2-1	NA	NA	CASSVAPGSYNEQFF	TGTGCCAGCAGCGTAGCCCCTGGGTCCTACAATGAGCAGTTCTTC
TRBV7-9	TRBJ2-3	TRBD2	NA	CASSSREGGTDTQYF	TGTGCCAGCAGCTCCCGGGAGGGCGGCACAGATACGCAGTATTTT
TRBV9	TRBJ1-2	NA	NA	CASSPPGIKTGYTF	TGTGCCAGCAGCCCCCCCGGGATTAAGACCGGCTACACCTTC
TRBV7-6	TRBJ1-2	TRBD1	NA	CASSLTGGPNYGYTF	TGTGCCAGCAGCCTGACAGGGGGCCCCAATTATGGCTACACCTTC